The TCR beta chain under discussion was sequenced for a study of response to subunit inactivated influenza vaccine. With regard to this clonotype: Its specificity is unknown.

Study-wide results and caveats: Authors suggested each seasonal influenza vaccination recruits few new T cells.

TCRdb re-derived calls from the RT-PCR reads in MiXCR, one entry per CDR3 protein. The sample has 450,000 to 550,000 distinct CDR3 sequences, approximately 24% seen once. Germline V gene sequence: CDR1 MNHNS, CDR2 SASEGT. The V gene lost 10 bases and the J gene lost 0 bases, with 15 bases spanning the gap. The CDR3 is 14 amino acids. J is TRBJ2-5 and V is TRBV6-1; D is undetermined. The source is a man aged 50 to 59 who received an inactivated influenza vaccine. The specimen comprised CD4+ T cells sorted from PBMCs, sampled around 5 days after vaccination. The CDR3 is CATRTALYQETQYF. CDR3 nucleotides: TGTGCCACCCGAACAGCCTTGTACCAAGAGACCCAGTACTTC.